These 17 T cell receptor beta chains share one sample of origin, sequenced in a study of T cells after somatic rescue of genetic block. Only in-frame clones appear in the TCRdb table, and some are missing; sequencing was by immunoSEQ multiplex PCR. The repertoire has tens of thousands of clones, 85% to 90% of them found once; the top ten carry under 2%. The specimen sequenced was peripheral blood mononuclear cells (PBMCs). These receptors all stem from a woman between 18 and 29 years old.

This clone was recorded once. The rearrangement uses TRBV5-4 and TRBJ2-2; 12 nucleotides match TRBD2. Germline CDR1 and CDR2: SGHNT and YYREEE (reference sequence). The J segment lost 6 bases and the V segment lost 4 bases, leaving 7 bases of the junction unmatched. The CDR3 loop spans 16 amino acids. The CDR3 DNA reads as TGTGCCAGCAGCGCTTCTAGCGGGAGGGGTCCCGGGGAGCTGTTTTTT. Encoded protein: CASSASSGRGPGELFF.

The CDR3 DNA sequence: TGTGCCAGCAGCGTGAGTCTAGCGGGAGACAATGAGCAGTTCTTC. This sequence encodes CASSVSLAGDNEQFF. The V call is TRBV9, the J call TRBJ2-1, with TRBD2 identical over 10 bases. After removal of 2 bases from V and 5 bases from J, the junction contained 4 bases not matched to a gene. The CDR3 runs to 15 residues. The V gene's germline CDR1 is SGDLS and CDR2 YYNGEE.

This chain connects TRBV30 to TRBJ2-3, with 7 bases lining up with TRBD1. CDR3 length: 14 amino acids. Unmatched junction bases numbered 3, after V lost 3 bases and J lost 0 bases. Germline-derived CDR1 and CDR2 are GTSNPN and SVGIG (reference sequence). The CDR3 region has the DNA TGTGCCTGGAGCCCGGGACAGAGCACAGATACGCAGTATTTT. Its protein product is CAWSPGQSTDTQYF. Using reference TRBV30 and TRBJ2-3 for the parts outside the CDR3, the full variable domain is SQTIHQWPATLVQPVGSPLSLECTVEGTSNPNLYWYRQAAGRGLQLLFYSVGIGQISSEVPQNLSASRPQDRQFILSSKKLLLSDSGFYLCAWSPGQSTDTQYFGPGTRLTVL.

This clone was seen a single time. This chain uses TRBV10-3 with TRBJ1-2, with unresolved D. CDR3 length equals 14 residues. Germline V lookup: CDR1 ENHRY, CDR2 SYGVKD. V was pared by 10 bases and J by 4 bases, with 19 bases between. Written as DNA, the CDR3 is TGTGCCAAGCCCAAGGTGTCCTCTGTCTATGGCTACACCTTC. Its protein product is CAKPKVSSVYGYTF.

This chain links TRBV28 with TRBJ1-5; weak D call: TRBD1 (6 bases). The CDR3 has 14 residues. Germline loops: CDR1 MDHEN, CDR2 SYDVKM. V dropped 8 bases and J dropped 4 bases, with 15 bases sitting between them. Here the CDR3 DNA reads TGTGCCAGCGGGACAATGGTAGGAAATCAGCCCCAGCATTTT. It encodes CASGTMVGNQPQHF.

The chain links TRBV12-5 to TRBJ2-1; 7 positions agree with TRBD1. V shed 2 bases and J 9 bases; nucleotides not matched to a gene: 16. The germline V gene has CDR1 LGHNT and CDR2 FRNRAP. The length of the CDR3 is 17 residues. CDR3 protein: CASGLPLPTGTVIEQFF. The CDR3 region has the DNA TGTGCTAGTGGTTTGCCCCTTCCTACCGGGACAGTAATTGAGCAGTTCTTC.

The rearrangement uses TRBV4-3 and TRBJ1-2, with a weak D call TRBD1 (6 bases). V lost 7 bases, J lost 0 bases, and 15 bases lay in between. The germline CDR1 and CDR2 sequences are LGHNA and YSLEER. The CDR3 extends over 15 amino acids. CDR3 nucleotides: TGCGCCAGCACCCCCACACAGGGCCCTAACTATGGCTACACCTTC. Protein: CASTPTQGPNYGYTF.

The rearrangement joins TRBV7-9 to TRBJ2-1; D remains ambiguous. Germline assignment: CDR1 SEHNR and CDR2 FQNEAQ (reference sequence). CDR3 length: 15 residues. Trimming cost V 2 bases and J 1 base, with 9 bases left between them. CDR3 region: CASSLIVASYNEQFF. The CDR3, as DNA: TGTGCCAGCAGCTTAATAGTCGCTTCCTACAATGAGCAGTTCTTC.

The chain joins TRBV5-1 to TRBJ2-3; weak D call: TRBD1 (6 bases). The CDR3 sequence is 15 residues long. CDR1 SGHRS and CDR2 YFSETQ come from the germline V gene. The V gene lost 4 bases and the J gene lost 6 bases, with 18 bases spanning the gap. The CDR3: CASSEGTTSSDTQYF. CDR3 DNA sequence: TGCGCCAGCAGCGAGGGGACAACCAGCAGTGATACGCAGTATTTT.

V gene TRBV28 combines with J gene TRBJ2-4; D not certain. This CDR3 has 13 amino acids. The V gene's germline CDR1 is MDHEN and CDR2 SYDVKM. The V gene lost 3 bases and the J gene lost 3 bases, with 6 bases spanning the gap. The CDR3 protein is CASSFLRKNIQYF. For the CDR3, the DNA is TGTGCCAGCAGTTTTCTTCGCAAAAACATTCAGTACTTC.

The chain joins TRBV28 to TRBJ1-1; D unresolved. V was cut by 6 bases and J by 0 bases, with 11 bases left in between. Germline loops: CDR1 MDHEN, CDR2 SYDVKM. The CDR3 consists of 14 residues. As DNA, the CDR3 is TGTGCCAGCAGGGGAGTGTGGATGAACACTGAAGCTTTCTTT. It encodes CASRGVWMNTEAFF. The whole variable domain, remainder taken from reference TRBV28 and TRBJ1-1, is DVKVTQSSRYLVKRTGEKVFLECVQDMDHENMFWYRQDPGLGLRLIYFSYDVKMKEKGDIPEGYSVSREKKERFSLILESASTNQTSMYLCASRGVWMNTEAFFGQGTRLTVV.

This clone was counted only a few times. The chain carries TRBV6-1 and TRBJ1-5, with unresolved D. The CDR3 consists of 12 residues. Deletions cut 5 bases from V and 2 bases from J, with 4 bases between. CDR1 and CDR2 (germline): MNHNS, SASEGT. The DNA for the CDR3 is TGTGCCAGCAGTCAGGGCAATCAGCCCCAGCATTTT. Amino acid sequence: CASSQGNQPQHF.

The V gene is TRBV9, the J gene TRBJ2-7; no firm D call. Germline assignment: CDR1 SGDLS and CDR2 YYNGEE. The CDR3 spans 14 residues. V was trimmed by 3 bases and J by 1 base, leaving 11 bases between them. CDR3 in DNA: TGTGCCAGCAGCGAGACCCCGGGTTCCTACGAGCAGTACTTC. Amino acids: CASSETPGSYEQYF.

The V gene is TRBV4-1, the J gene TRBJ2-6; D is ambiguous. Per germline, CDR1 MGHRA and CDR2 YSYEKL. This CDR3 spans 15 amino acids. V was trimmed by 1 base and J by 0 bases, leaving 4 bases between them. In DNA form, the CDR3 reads TGCGCCAGCAGCCAAGGTCACTCTGGGGCCAACGTCCTGACTTTC. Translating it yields CASSQGHSGANVLTF.

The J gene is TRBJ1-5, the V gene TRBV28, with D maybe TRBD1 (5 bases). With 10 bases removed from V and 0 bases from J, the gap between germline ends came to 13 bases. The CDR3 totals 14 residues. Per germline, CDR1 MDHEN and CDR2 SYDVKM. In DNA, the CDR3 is TGTGCCATATGGGGGGGATATAGCAATCAGCCCCAGCATTTT. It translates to CAIWGGYSNQPQHF.

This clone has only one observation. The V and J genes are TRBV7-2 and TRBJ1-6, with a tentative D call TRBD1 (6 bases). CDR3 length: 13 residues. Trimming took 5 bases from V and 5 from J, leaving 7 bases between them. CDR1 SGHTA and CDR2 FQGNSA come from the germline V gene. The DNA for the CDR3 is TGTGCCAGCAGCGGACAGCATAATTCACCCCTCCACTTT. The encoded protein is CASSGQHNSPLHF.

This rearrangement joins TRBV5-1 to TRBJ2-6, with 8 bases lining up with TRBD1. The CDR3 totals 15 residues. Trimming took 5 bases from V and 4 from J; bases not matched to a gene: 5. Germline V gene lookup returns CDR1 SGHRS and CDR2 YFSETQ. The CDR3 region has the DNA TGCGCCAGCAGTTCCAGGGGGCCGGGGGCCAACGTCCTGACTTTC. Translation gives CASSSRGPGANVLTF.